One sample yielded the 4 T cell receptor beta chains listed below, sequenced in a study of Ad26.COV2.S vaccination and SARS-CoV-2 variants. Measured with immunoSEQ multiplex PCR; TCRdb has only the in-frame clones, and not every one. The data hold roughly 240,000 clones, with approximately 90% observed a single time. Described treatment: roughly 18 received Ad26.COV2.S at low or high dose, single or two shots; roughly five received placebo; per-sample allocation not given. Day 63 following the first vaccine or placebo injection was when the samples were taken. This material consisted of peripheral blood, taken in a trial of Ad26.COV2.S vaccine versus placebo. The receptors here all came from a person between 18 and 65 years old who received the Ad26.COV2.S COVID-19 vaccine or a placebo.

The gene calls are TRBV5-1 and TRBJ2-3; 10 nucleotides agree with TRBD2. This CDR3 comprises 17 residues. The germline gives CDR1 SGHRS, CDR2 YFSETQ. J lost 6 bases, V lost 5 bases, and 15 bases had no gene match. The DNA of the CDR3 is TGCGCCAGCAGACGGGTGCTCAGCGGGGGGGCGTCCGATACGCAGTATTTT. Protein product: CASRRVLSGGASDTQYF.

The chain links TRBV5-6 to TRBJ2-1; 11 nucleotides agree with TRBD2. J lost 7 bases, V lost 0 bases, and 6 bases had no gene match. The V gene's germline CDR1 is SGHDT and CDR2 YYEEEE. CDR3 length: 16 residues. For the CDR3, the DNA is TGTGCCAGCAGCTTGGCCCCGTCTAGCGGGAGGAATGAGCAGTTCTTC. It yields the protein CASSLAPSSGRNEQFF.

The chain has TRBV28 and TRBJ1-5, with D possibly being TRBD1 (6 bases). Germline loops: CDR1 MDHEN, CDR2 SYDVKM. This CDR3 contains 16 residues. With 5 bases removed from V and 0 bases from J, the gap between germline ends came to 14 bases. In nucleotides, the CDR3 is TGTGCCAGCAGTCCCCATACAGGGAATAGCAATCAGCCCCAGCATTTT. Translation: CASSPHTGNSNQPQHF. Full variable domain (rest looked up from reference TRBV28 and TRBJ1-5): DVKVTQSSRYLVKRTGEKVFLECVQDMDHENMFWYRQDPGLGLRLIYFSYDVKMKEKGDIPEGYSVSREKKERFSLILESASTNQTSMYLCASSPHTGNSNQPQHFGDGTRLSIL.

The V and J genes are TRBV6-2 or TRBV6-3 and TRBJ1-5; D not resolved. V lost 3 bases and J 1 base, leaving 10 bases between the germline ends. The CDR3 is 15 residues long. The germline gives CDR1 MNHEY, CDR2 SVGEGT. This chain's CDR3 is CASSYFGRSNQPQHF. CDR3 in DNA: TGTGCCAGCAGTTATTTTGGGAGAAGCAATCAGCCCCAGCATTTT.